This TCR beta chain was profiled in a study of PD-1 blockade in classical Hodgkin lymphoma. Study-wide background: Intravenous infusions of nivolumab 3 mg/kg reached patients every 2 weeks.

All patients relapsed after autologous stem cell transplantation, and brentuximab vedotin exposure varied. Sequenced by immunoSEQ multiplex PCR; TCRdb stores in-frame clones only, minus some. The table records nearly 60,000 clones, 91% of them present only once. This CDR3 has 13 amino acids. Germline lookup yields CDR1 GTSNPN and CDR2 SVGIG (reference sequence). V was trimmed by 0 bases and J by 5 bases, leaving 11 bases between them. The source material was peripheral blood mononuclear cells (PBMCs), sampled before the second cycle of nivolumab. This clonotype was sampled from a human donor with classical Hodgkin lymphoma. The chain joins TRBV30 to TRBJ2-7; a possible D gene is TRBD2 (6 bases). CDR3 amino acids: CAWSVGTFHEQYF. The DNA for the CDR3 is TGTGCCTGGAGTGTAGGGACTTTCCACGAGCAGTACTTC.